Below, one T cell receptor beta chain is given with its context. The entry originates in a study of control samples from healthy donors and cancer patients. Clones were read by immunoSEQ multiplex PCR, and TCRdb kept only the in-frame ones, dropping some. This table has about 29,000 clones, about 90% appearing once. The J segment lost 3 bases and the V segment lost 4 bases, leaving 6 bases of the junction unmatched. Germline CDR1 reads MDHEN; CDR2 reads SYDVKM. The CDR3 loop spans 16 amino acids. The sample comprised formalin-fixed, paraffin-embedded tissue. V is TRBV28 and J is TRBJ2-7, with 13 bases identical to TRBD2. This receptor was obtained from a female donor with melanoma. CDR3 amino acids: CASSSPWTSGSYEQYF. In DNA form, the CDR3 reads TGTGCCAGCAGTTCCCCCTGGACTAGCGGGAGCTACGAGCAGTACTTC.